Presented here are 25 T cell receptor beta chains from one specimen sequenced in a study of T cell responses to AZD1222 COVID-19 vaccine. The data were produced by immunoSEQ multiplex PCR, yet TCRdb's version contains in-frame clones alone and is incomplete. The sample yields some 110,000 clones, almost 95% seen once. Specimen: peripheral blood, collected on day 0 of AZD1222 vaccination. Every receptor here comes from an adult in good health.

The V gene is TRBV3-1 (or the pseudogene TRBV3-2), the J gene TRBJ2-3, with TRBD2 identical over 9 bases. From germline, CDR1 is LGHDT and CDR2 YNNKEL (reference sequence). J lost 0 bases, V lost 2 bases, and 12 bases had no gene match. This CDR3 has 19 amino acids. This CDR3 is CASSQFYSGRDSSTDTQYF. CDR3 bases: TGTGCCAGCAGCCAATTTTATAGCGGGAGAGATTCTAGCACAGATACGCAGTATTTT.

This clone was found a few times. In the same sample, other DNA sequences code for this CDR3. V and J are TRBV19 and TRBJ1-5, with unresolved D. The CDR3 loop spans 11 amino acids. Trimming left V 1 base short and J 9 bases short, with 4 bases between. CDR1 and CDR2 (germline): LNHDA, SQIVND (reference sequence). The CDR3 nucleotides read TGTGCCAGTAGTATAGGCGGGCCCCAGCATTTT. Protein: CASSIGGPQHF.

The chain has TRBV6-4 and TRBJ2-1; TRBD1 matches at 7 bases. The trim removed 2 bases at V and 4 bases at J, leaving 5 bases unmatched. The CDR3 has 15 residues. The germline gives CDR1 MRHNA, CDR2 SNTAGT. The chain's CDR3 is CASSDGPGGYNEQFF. The DNA for the CDR3 is TGTGCCAGCAGTGACGGGCCAGGGGGATACAATGAGCAGTTCTTC.

CDR3: CASSYGRRATMNTEAFF. CDR3 DNA: TGTGCCAGCAGTTACGGTAGGAGAGCTACGATGAACACTGAAGCTTTCTTT. The V and J genes are TRBV6-2 or TRBV6-3 and TRBJ1-1; D is undetermined. Germline CDR1 is MNHEY and CDR2 is SVGEGT. This CDR3 has 17 amino acids. The V gene lost 2 bases and the J gene lost 0 bases, with 16 bases spanning the gap.

The chain joins TRBV2 to TRBJ2-1, with D possibly TRBD2 on 6 matching bases. Germline loops: CDR1 SNHLY, CDR2 FYNNEI. Trimming stripped 4 bases from V and 4 bases from J, with 29 bases between. This CDR3 comprises 20 residues. The CDR3 nucleotides are TGTGCCAGCAGTGGTCTTGGGACTGGGACTTTAGCTGCCAAGTACAATGAGCAGTTCTTC. Translating gives CASSGLGTGTLAAKYNEQFF. The whole variable domain, filled in from reference TRBV2 and TRBJ2-1, reads EPEVTQTPSHQVTQMGQEVILRCVPISNHLYFYWYRQILGQKVEFLVSFYNNEISEKSEIFDDQFSVERPDGSNFTLKIRSTKLEDSAMYFCASSGLGTGTLAAKYNEQFFGPGTRLTVL.

The chain carries TRBV12-3 or TRBV12-4 and TRBJ1-1, with TRBD1 as a possible D gene (5 bases). This CDR3 has 13 residues. Trimming took off 2 bases at V and 5 bases at J, with 9 bases between the two ends. CDR3: CASSLMGGTEAFF. The DNA for the CDR3 is TGTGCCAGCAGTTTAATGGGGGGAACTGAAGCTTTCTTT.

The chain couples TRBV3-1 (or the pseudogene TRBV3-2) to TRBJ1-2; D is undetermined. The CDR3 contains 13 residues. Per the germline V gene, CDR1 is LGHDT and CDR2 is YNNKEL (reference sequence). Trimming took 8 bases from V and 8 from J, leaving 18 bases between them. As DNA, the CDR3 is TGTGCCAGCGGCCCATCCGAATCTCTGGGCTACACCTTC. Its protein is CASGPSESLGYTF.

The CDR3 DNA reads TGTGCCACCGCGACAGGGGGGAATGATGGCTACACCTTC. Translated: CATATGGNDGYTF. This sequence joins TRBV10-3 and TRBJ1-2; 9 bases are shared with TRBD1. The V gene's germline CDR1 is ENHRY and CDR2 SYGVKD. The CDR3 has 13 amino acids. With 10 bases clipped from V and 6 bases from J, the junction kept 9 bases outside the gene matches.

In its sample, this clone was seen once. This chain links TRBV10-3 with TRBJ2-3; 7 bases line up with TRBD2. V shed 7 bases and J 4 bases; nucleotides not matched to a gene: 5. The CDR3 is made up of 13 amino acids. CDR1 ENHRY and CDR2 SYGVKD come from the germline V gene. Written as DNA, the CDR3 is TGTGCCATCACGCGGGGGACCCCAGATACGCAGTATTTT. This translates into CAITRGTPDTQYF.

CDR3 in amino acids: CASSRDGSWGYTF. The CDR3 DNA follows: TGTGCCAGCAGCCGGGACGGCTCTTGGGGCTACACCTTC. The chain has TRBV3-1 (or the pseudogene TRBV3-2) and TRBJ1-2; maybe TRBD1 (5 bases). From germline, CDR1 is LGHDT and CDR2 YNNKEL (reference sequence). The CDR3 has 13 amino acids. Deletions cut 4 bases from V and 8 bases from J, with 14 bases between.

The gene calls are TRBV7-6 and TRBJ2-3, with 8 bases aligning to TRBD1. Germline CDR1 is SGHVS and CDR2 is FNYEAQ. V gave up 5 bases and J gave up 4 bases; unmatched junction bases: 8. This CDR3 has 15 amino acids. CDR3 nucleotides: TGTGCCAGCAGCCCTTGGACAGGGCTGCCAGATACGCAGTATTTT. This codes for CASSPWTGLPDTQYF.

This clone was counted once. This chain joins TRBV28 and TRBJ1-2; D is unresolved. The V and J ends lost 7 bases and 4 bases respectively, with 16 bases between them. In germline, CDR1 is MDHEN, CDR2 SYDVKM. The CDR3 runs to 14 residues. The DNA for the CDR3 is TGTGCCAGCATAGGCGTCCATACGGGCTATGGCTACACCTTC. Its translation is CASIGVHTGYGYTF.

V is TRBV3-1 (or the pseudogene TRBV3-2) and J is TRBJ1-5; TRBD1 is a possible D gene (5 bases). This CDR3 region has 15 residues. The V end lost 1 base, the J end lost 3 bases, and 10 bases lay between the germline ends. Germline CDR1 is LGHDT and CDR2 is YNNKEL (reference sequence). The CDR3 spells CASSQGSGNNQPQHF. DNA for the CDR3: TGTGCCAGCAGCCAAGGTTCAGGGAACAATCAGCCCCAGCATTTT.

The chain has TRBV6-5 and TRBJ2-5; D may correspond to TRBD1 or TRBD2 (5 bases each). The V end lost 6 bases, the J end lost 4 bases, and 15 bases lay between the germline ends. From germline, CDR1 is MNHEY and CDR2 SVGAGI. The CDR3 covers 14 residues. The CDR3 region is CASRYDPGRETQYF. The CDR3 DNA reads TGTGCCAGCAGATACGACCCAGGGAGAGAGACCCAGTACTTC.

This rearrangement joins TRBV6-2 or TRBV6-3 to TRBJ1-5; D remains ambiguous. This CDR3 contains 12 residues. Trimming stripped 0 bases from V and 7 bases from J, with 4 bases between. Germline CDR1 MNHEY, CDR2 SVGEGT. CDR3 DNA sequence: TGTGCCAGCAGTTACTCGGAGCAGCCCCAGCATTTT. It encodes CASSYSEQPQHF.

The chain has TRBV3-1 (or the pseudogene TRBV3-2) and TRBJ2-4, with D maybe TRBD2 (5 bases). Trimming took off 4 bases at V and 3 bases at J, with 13 bases between the two ends. Germline V lookup: CDR1 LGHDT, CDR2 YNNKEL (reference sequence). The CDR3 is 15 residues long. The CDR3 bases are TGTGCCAGCAGCCCCGGCGGGTTTGGCAAAAACATTCAGTACTTC. Protein: CASSPGGFGKNIQYF.

The chain joins TRBV10-1 to TRBJ2-7, with 13 bases lining up with TRBD2. The J segment lost 0 bases and the V segment lost 5 bases, leaving 13 bases of the junction unmatched. The CDR3 runs to 19 residues. The germline gives CDR1 WNHNN, CDR2 SYGVQD (reference sequence). CDR3 sequence (DNA): TGCGCCAGCAGTCCCCCCGAACTAGCGGGAGGGCCCAGCTCCTACGAGCAGTACGTC. As protein: CASSPPELAGGPSSYEQYV.

V gene TRBV3-1 (or the pseudogene TRBV3-2) combines with J gene TRBJ2-1; no clear D. The germline V and J ends were trimmed by 8 bases and 5 bases, with 13 bases remaining between them. The CDR3 is 13 residues long. Germline V gene lookup returns CDR1 LGHDT and CDR2 YNNKEL (reference sequence). CDR3 region: CASSDLFDNEQFF. The CDR3 DNA is TGTGCCAGCTCCGATCTTTTCGACAATGAGCAGTTCTTC.

CDR3 sequence reads: CASSGFPAGVSGNTIYF. In DNA, the CDR3 is TGTGCCAGCAGCGGGTTCCCAGCGGGCGTCTCTGGAAACACCATATATTTT. This chain connects TRBV9 to TRBJ1-3; D uncertain. V lost 3 bases to trimming and J lost 0 bases, with 16 bases between them. Germline V gene sequence: CDR1 SGDLS, CDR2 YYNGEE. The CDR3 has 17 residues.

J is TRBJ1-1 and V is TRBV30; D remains unclear. The V end was cut by 3 bases, the J end by 4 bases, with 6 bases between. CDR1 and CDR2 from the germline V gene are GTSNPN and SVGIG (reference sequence). There are 11 residues in the CDR3. This CDR3 is CAWSYGTEAFF. CDR3 coding DNA: TGTGCCTGGAGCTATGGCACTGAAGCTTTCTTT.

This chain links TRBV19 with TRBJ2-1; TRBD2 agrees at 13 bases. This CDR3 has 17 residues. J was trimmed by 6 bases and V by 3 bases; bases with no gene match: 8. Germline V lookup: CDR1 LNHDA, CDR2 SQIVND (reference sequence). The CDR3 reads CASSIGTSGAAGNEQFF. CDR3 DNA: TGTGCCAGTAGTATTGGGACTAGCGGGGCCGCCGGCAATGAGCAGTTCTTC.

V is TRBV2 and J is TRBJ1-5, with D possibly matching TRBD1 (6 bases). V lost 4 bases and J 2 bases, leaving 15 bases between the germline ends. This CDR3 has 16 residues. CDR1 is SNHLY and CDR2 is FYNNEI in the germline V gene. The CDR3, as DNA: TGTGCCAGCAGTGTACAGGGTGGACGGCGCAATCAGCCCCAGCATTTT. Protein sequence: CASSVQGGRRNQPQHF.

In the case of this clone: One end of the junction fails to match germline, which may point to a read error. The V call is TRBV6-1, the J call TRBJ1-5; 7 bases map to TRBD1. The CDR3 has 15 amino acids. CDR1 and CDR2 (germline): MNHNS, SASEGT. The CDR3 is CASREGQAPGQPQHF. The CDR3 bases are TGTGCCAGCAGGGAAGGACAGGCTCCGGGGCAGCCCCAGCATTTT.

V is TRBV12-5 and J is TRBJ1-1; 9 bases fit TRBD1. This CDR3 contains 17 residues. After removal of 0 bases from V and 3 bases from J, the junction contained 8 bases not matched to a gene. CDR1 and CDR2 from the germline V gene are LGHNT and FRNRAP. CDR3 amino acids: CASGLVQGALGHTEAFF. The CDR3 region has the DNA TGTGCTAGTGGTTTGGTACAGGGGGCATTAGGGCACACTGAAGCTTTCTTT.

The chain is built from TRBV29-1 and TRBJ1-1; D is perhaps TRBD1 (5 bases). Germline V gene lookup returns CDR1 SQVTM and CDR2 ANQGSEA. V was shortened by 6 bases and J by 0 bases, with 11 bases between the two germline ends. This CDR3 comprises 13 residues. The CDR3, as DNA: TGCAGCGTCGGGACGTGGATGAACACTGAAGCTTTCTTT. It yields the protein CSVGTWMNTEAFF.